This entry lists 32 T cell receptor beta chains sequenced from one sample in a study of T cells after yellow fever vaccination. TCRdb processed the 5' RACE reads anew with MiXCR; each CDR3 protein has one entry. This sample carries just under 600,000 distinct CDR3 sequences, 13% of them seen once, and the ten largest clones take roughly 13%. Specimen: PBMCs, collected on the day of the yellow fever booster vaccination. These receptors all come from a man aged 25 to 40 who received the YFV17D yellow fever vaccine.

This chain links TRBV6-5 with TRBJ2-7; D assignment may be TRBD1 or TRBD2 (6 bases each). V was cut by 0 bases and J by 4 bases, with 16 bases left in between. This CDR3 region has 16 residues. Germline loops: CDR1 MNHEY, CDR2 SVGAGI. The CDR3 region has the DNA TGTGCCAGCAGTTACTCGGTACAACAGGGAGGTTACGAGCAGTACTTC. This encodes CASSYSVQQGGYEQYF.

Ten or more counts support this clonotype. The chain combines TRBV7-9 with TRBJ2-1; D is unclear. Between the trimmed V and J ends, which lost 4 bases and 4 bases, there was a span of 5 bases. Germline values: CDR1 SEHNR, CDR2 FQNEAQ (reference sequence). This CDR3 region has 12 residues. CDR3 bases: TGTGCCAGCAGCTGGACGTACAATGAGCAGTTCTTC. Translated, it gives CASSWTYNEQFF.

The chain uses TRBV6-1 and TRBJ1-3; D is unclear. Trimming removed 6 bases from V and 4 bases from J, with 10 bases in between. Germline-derived CDR1 and CDR2 are MNHNS and SASEGT. The CDR3 sequence is 13 residues long. The CDR3 nucleotides are TGTGCCAGCAGACCCCCTTTCGGAAACACCATATATTTT. Amino acids: CASRPPFGNTIYF.

V and J are TRBV6-1 and TRBJ2-3, with 12 bases matching TRBD2. J lost 2 bases, V lost 7 bases, and 4 bases had no gene match. Germline CDR1 is MNHNS and CDR2 is SASEGT. The length of the CDR3 is 15 residues. The CDR3 coding sequence is TGTGCCAGCATCAGGACTAGCGGGGCCACAGATACGCAGTATTTT. Translation: CASIRTSGATDTQYF.

The V gene is TRBV5-6, the J gene TRBJ1-2; 7 nucleotides agree with TRBD1. This CDR3 comprises 13 residues. CDR1 SGHDT and CDR2 YYEEEE come from the germline V gene. V shed 4 bases and J 3 bases; nucleotides not matched to a gene: 3. In DNA form, the CDR3 reads TGTGCCAGCAGCAGGGGGCAGGACTATGGCTACACCTTC. This encodes CASSRGQDYGYTF. The complete variable domain, with remaining parts taken from reference TRBV5-6 and TRBJ1-2, reads DAGVTQSPTHLIKTRGQQVTLRCSPKSGHDTVSWYQQALGQGPQFIFQYYEEEERQRGNFPDRFSGHQFPNYSSELNVNALLLGDSALYLCASSRGQDYGYTFGSGTRLTVV.

As to this clonotype: No conserved phenylalanine or tryptophan ends this CDR3, so it is likely a read error. The chain links TRBV5-6 to TRBJ2-6; D unclear. V lost 4 bases to trimming and J lost 6 bases, with 14 bases between them. The CDR3 covers 15 residues. Germline V gene sequence: CDR1 SGHDT, CDR2 YYEEEE. In nucleotides, the CDR3 is TGTGCCAGCAGCCCAGACCGGTCGGAGGCCAACGTCCTGACTCTC. Protein: CASSPDRSEANVLTL.

The chain is built from TRBV12-3 or TRBV12-4 and TRBJ2-4; tentatively, D is TRBD1 or TRBD2 (5 bases each). The germline V and J ends were trimmed by 4 bases and 2 bases, with 18 bases remaining between them. This CDR3 has 17 residues. The CDR3 protein is CASSSRPAGASKNIQYF. As DNA, the CDR3 is TGTGCCAGCAGTTCCCGTCCCGCCGGGGCTTCCAAAAACATTCAGTACTTC.

This clonotype has a handful of counts. The chain carries TRBV20-1 and TRBJ2-1, with D possibly called TRBD1 or TRBD2 (5 bases each). V was pared by 0 bases and J by 9 bases, with 12 bases between. Germline CDR1 reads DFQATT; CDR2 reads SNEGSKA (reference sequence). This CDR3 is built from 13 residues. The CDR3 sequence: CSAREAGSGEQFF. In DNA, the CDR3 is TGCAGTGCTAGAGAGGCAGGGAGCGGTGAGCAGTTCTTC.

This clonotype came up a few times. The V gene is TRBV3-1, the J gene TRBJ2-7; 10 nucleotides agree with TRBD2. Losses at the gene ends were 1 base for V and 6 bases for J; bases not matched to a gene: 3. The germline V gene encodes CDR1 LGHDT and CDR2 YNNKEL (reference sequence). This CDR3 contains 14 residues. This CDR3 is CASSQGTSGFEQYF. The CDR3, as DNA: TGTGCCAGCAGCCAAGGGACTAGCGGTTTCGAGCAGTACTTC.

This chain uses TRBV5-1 with TRBJ2-5; 11 nucleotides align to TRBD2. There are 14 residues in the CDR3. Germline CDR1 is SGHRS and CDR2 is YFSETQ. V trimming: 4 bases; J trimming: 6 bases; junction bases outside the gene matches: 5. The chain's CDR3 is CASSPGTSGKTQYF. The CDR3, as DNA: TGCGCCAGCAGCCCCGGGACTAGCGGAAAGACCCAGTACTTC.

This clonotype came up many times. J is TRBJ2-1 and V is TRBV29-1; D is perhaps TRBD1 (5 bases). Germline V gives CDR1 SQVTM, CDR2 ANQGSEA. V was trimmed by 4 bases and J by 0 bases, leaving 13 bases between them. CDR3 length: 15 residues. The CDR3 region has the DNA TGCAGCGTTGTGATCAGGGCCCTCTCCTACAATGAGCAGTTCTTC. Protein sequence: CSVVIRALSYNEQFF.

This chain connects TRBV4-2 to TRBJ2-1; possible D gene TRBD2, 7 bases. The CDR3 contains 14 residues. V gave up 1 base and J gave up 12 bases, with 16 bases separating them. The germline gives CDR1 LGHNA, CDR2 YNFKEQ. The CDR3 sequence is CASSQGGSRGGQFF. CDR3 DNA sequence: TGTGCCAGCAGCCAAGGCGGGAGCAGGGGTGGGCAGTTCTTC.

The V gene is TRBV24-1, the J gene TRBJ2-3, with TRBD2 matching over 8 bases. CDR1 is KGHDR, CDR2 SFDVKD, per germline. This CDR3 contains 17 residues. V lost 3 bases, J lost 2 bases, and 9 bases stayed unmatched. The CDR3 loop is CATSDLGLAGNTDTQYF. The CDR3 nucleotides read TGTGCCACCAGTGATCTCGGATTAGCGGGAAACACAGATACGCAGTATTTT.

This clonotype was recorded a few times. The chain is built from TRBV6-1 and TRBJ2-3, with D tentatively TRBD2 (6 bases). The germline V gene has CDR1 MNHNS and CDR2 SASEGT. The germline V and J ends were trimmed by 2 bases and 0 bases, with 15 bases remaining between them. The CDR3 extends over 17 amino acids. In DNA, the CDR3 is TGTGCCAGCAGTGAAAGGGCCTCGGGACTGAGCACAGATACGCAGTATTTT. Protein product: CASSERASGLSTDTQYF.

This clonotype was detected a few times. The chain uses TRBV7-2 and TRBJ2-3; maybe TRBD2 (5 bases). V was shortened by 5 bases and J by 6 bases, with 15 bases between the two germline ends. The CDR3 is 14 amino acids. Germline V CDR1 and CDR2: SGHTA, FQGNSA. The CDR3 nucleotides are TGTGCCAGCAGCCCCTCTCCTAGCAGCGATACGCAGTATTTT. Its translation is CASSPSPSSDTQYF.

Worth noting for this clonotype: One end of the junction does not line up with germline, which may come from a read error. CDR3 loop: CPSSVEAGNTGELFF. The CDR3, as DNA: TGTCCCAGCAGCGTAGAGGCGGGAAACACCGGGGAGCTGTTTTTT. This chain joins TRBV9 and TRBJ2-2, with a possible D match to TRBD2 (6 bases). The CDR3 loop spans 15 amino acids. Per germline, CDR1 SGDLS and CDR2 YYNGEE.

The gene calls are TRBV15 and TRBJ2-4; TRBD1 matches at 8 bases. The CDR3 is made up of 21 amino acids. With 2 bases clipped from V and 0 bases from J, the junction kept 18 bases outside the gene matches. From germline, CDR1 is LNHNV and CDR2 YYDKDF (reference sequence). The CDR3 sequence: CATSRSEGQGRSTLAKNIQYF. CDR3 DNA: TGTGCCACCAGCAGAAGCGAAGGACAGGGTCGTTCAACTTTAGCCAAAAACATTCAGTACTTC.

This clonotype has a count of ten or more. This chain joins TRBV18 and TRBJ2-7; a possible D gene is TRBD1 (6 bases). The V gene's germline CDR1 is KGHSH and CDR2 LQKENI. The CDR3 has 13 amino acids. With 2 bases removed from V and 3 bases from J, the gap between germline ends came to 8 bases. The CDR3 region is CASSPGTNYEQYF. The CDR3 nucleotides read TGTGCCAGCTCACCAGGGACAAACTACGAGCAGTACTTC.

The chain employs TRBV20-1 and TRBJ1-2, with D possibly TRBD1 on 5 matching bases. This CDR3 spans 13 amino acids. Germline V gene data show CDR1 as DFQATT and CDR2 as SNEGSKA (reference sequence). Trimming removed 2 bases from V and 8 bases from J, with 15 bases in between. CDR3 residues: CSARSGPPGGYTF. The CDR3 region has the DNA TGCAGTGCTAGATCGGGACCCCCGGGGGGCTACACCTTC.

This clonotype was observed a handful of times. The chain is built from TRBV6-2 or TRBV6-3 and TRBJ2-7; D not resolved. The V gene lost 0 bases and the J gene lost 0 bases, with 6 bases spanning the gap. The germline V gene has CDR1 MNHEY and CDR2 SVGEGT. The CDR3 sequence is 14 residues long. The CDR3 nucleotides read TGTGCCAGCAGTTACTCTGGCAACTCCTACGAGCAGTACTTC. It encodes CASSYSGNSYEQYF.

Only a few counts were recorded for this clonotype. This rearrangement joins TRBV28 to TRBJ1-4, with TRBD1 matching 10 bases. Trimming took 6 bases from V and 4 from J; bases not matched to a gene: 11. The CDR3 has 17 amino acids. Germline values: CDR1 MDHEN, CDR2 SYDVKM. CDR3 in amino acids: CASSSPGTGDLNEKLFF. The CDR3 DNA reads TGTGCCAGCAGCTCGCCCGGGACAGGGGACCTTAATGAAAAACTGTTTTTT.

The chain links TRBV6-5 to TRBJ2-1, with D maybe TRBD2 (6 bases). The length of the CDR3 is 10 residues. Germline loops: CDR1 MNHEY, CDR2 SVGAGI. Between the trimmed V and J ends, which lost 8 bases and 8 bases, there was a span of 7 bases. The CDR3 sequence: CASGDYEQFF. In DNA form, the CDR3 reads TGTGCCAGCGGGGACTATGAGCAGTTCTTC.

The gene calls are TRBV20-1 and TRBJ1-5, with D maybe TRBD1 (5 bases). V dropped 4 bases and J dropped 0 bases, with 10 bases sitting between them. CDR3 length equals 14 residues. Per the germline V gene, CDR1 is DFQATT and CDR2 is SNEGSKA (reference sequence). This CDR3 reads CSATPGSSNQPQHF. CDR3 DNA sequence: TGCAGTGCTACTCCAGGGTCTAGCAATCAGCCCCAGCATTTT.

This clonotype was seen more than once but under ten times. The junction shows a germline mismatch at one end, possibly a read error. The chain joins TRBV6-5 to TRBJ2-1; no reliable D call. The CDR3 runs to 14 residues. Germline V gene sequence: CDR1 MNHEY, CDR2 SVGAGI. CDR3 in DNA: TGTGCCAGCAGTTTGGCCCTTTCCTTCAATGAGCAGTTCTTC. Residues: CASSLALSFNEQFF.

V gene TRBV20-1 combines with J gene TRBJ1-4, with D unresolved. There are 13 residues in the CDR3. Deletions cut 6 bases from V and 0 bases from J, with 8 bases between. Germline CDR1 is DFQATT and CDR2 is SNEGSKA (reference sequence). CDR3 bases: TGCAGTGCGGAGTTAGCAACTAATGAAAAACTGTTTTTT. This codes for CSAELATNEKLFF.

A few counts support this clonotype. As DNA, the CDR3 is TGTGCCAGCAGCGACCTAGCAGGACCCGGGGAGCTGTTTTTT. Translating it yields CASSDLAGPGELFF. The V gene is TRBV9, the J gene TRBJ2-2, with TRBD2 as a possible D gene (5 bases). This CDR3 has 14 residues. Germline V gene data show CDR1 as SGDLS and CDR2 as YYNGEE. Trimming left V 3 bases short and J 6 bases short, with 12 bases between.

This clonotype was detected only a few times. The chain couples TRBV10-2 to TRBJ2-7; no clear D gene. The V end lost 8 bases, the J end lost 6 bases, and 11 bases lay between the germline ends. Germline V gene sequence: CDR1 WSHSY, CDR2 SAAADI. This CDR3 region has 11 residues. The CDR3 is CASALSVEQYF. In DNA, the CDR3 is TGCGCCAGCGCTCTTAGTGTCGAGCAGTACTTC.

The chain combines TRBV6-5 with TRBJ2-7; weak D call: TRBD1 (6 bases). The CDR3 length is 15 residues. Trimming stripped 0 bases from V and 6 bases from J, with 15 bases between. Germline lookup yields CDR1 MNHEY and CDR2 SVGAGI. CDR3 protein: CASSYSGHGRLEQYF. The CDR3 DNA is TGTGCCAGCAGTTACTCGGGACATGGGCGGCTCGAGCAGTACTTC.

CDR3 sequence (DNA): TGTGCCAGCAGCCAAGATTGGGGCAGCGGGAGGGAGACCCAGTACTTC. It yields the protein CASSQDWGSGRETQYF. This chain links TRBV4-2 with TRBJ2-5; 9 nucleotides align to TRBD2. The CDR3 consists of 16 residues. V was pared by 0 bases and J by 5 bases, with 7 bases of the junction left unmatched. Germline V lookup: CDR1 LGHNA, CDR2 YNFKEQ.

The J gene is TRBJ2-5, the V gene TRBV28, with 8 nucleotides matching TRBD2. This CDR3 region has 15 residues. Trimming cost V 3 bases and J 4 bases; bases outside gene matches: 7. Germline CDR1 is MDHEN and CDR2 is SYDVKM. Here the CDR3 reads CASSLGGAGAETQYF. Here the CDR3 DNA reads TGTGCCAGCAGTTTGGGAGGAGCGGGGGCAGAGACCCAGTACTTC.

The chain recombines TRBV19 with TRBJ2-1; no definite D call. Germline CDR1 reads LNHDA; CDR2 reads SQIVND (reference sequence). This CDR3 comprises 11 residues. The germline V and J ends were trimmed by 10 bases and 4 bases, with 8 bases remaining between them. CDR3 sequence (DNA): TGTGCCACCGGGCAGTACAATGAGCAGTTCTTC. Encoded protein: CATGQYNEQFF.

This clonotype has only a few counts. The chain carries TRBV3-1 and TRBJ1-2, with D maybe TRBD1 (5 bases). Germline CDR1 LGHDT, CDR2 YNNKEL (reference sequence). Trimming shortened V by 1 base and J by 7 bases, and 10 bases separated the two germline ends. This CDR3 is 13 amino acids long. The CDR3 DNA follows: TGTGCCAGCAGCCAAGGGGGCCCTCGTGGCTACACCTTC. Its protein is CASSQGGPRGYTF.